Presented here are 26 T cell receptor beta chains from one specimen sequenced in a study of T cell responses to AZD1222 COVID-19 vaccine. Profiling relied on immunoSEQ multiplex PCR, and the TCRdb table lists in-frame clones only, not all of them. Of 150,000 to 200,000 clones in the sample, 85% to 90% were seen once. The sample was peripheral blood, taken 28 days after the second AZD1222 dose. The receptors were sampled from an adult who received the AZD1222 COVID-19 vaccine.

This sequence joins TRBV12-3 or TRBV12-4 and TRBJ2-2, with D tentatively TRBD1 (5 bases). Trimming shortened V by 8 bases and J by 7 bases, and 14 bases separated the two germline ends. This CDR3 contains 13 residues. The CDR3 is CASVGRSYGELFF. The DNA of the CDR3 is TGTGCCAGCGTGGGGCGGAGTTACGGGGAGCTGTTTTTT.

J is TRBJ2-3 and V is TRBV3-1 (or the pseudogene TRBV3-2); D possibly corresponds to TRBD2 (5 bases). V was pared by 0 bases and J by 1 base, with 5 bases between. The CDR3 is 14 residues long. Germline CDR1 reads LGHDT; CDR2 reads YNNKEL (reference sequence). The CDR3 nucleotides are TGTGCCAGCAGCCAAGAGGAGGGCACAGATACGCAGTATTTT. Translated, it gives CASSQEEGTDTQYF.

The chain carries TRBV12-3 or TRBV12-4 and TRBJ1-2; D remains unclear. The CDR3 runs 12 residues. Trimming removed 6 bases from V and 1 base from J, with 6 bases in between. The CDR3 bases are TGTGCCAGCAGCCTTGATAACTATGGCTACACCTTC. Its protein is CASSLDNYGYTF.

The chain combines TRBV24-1 with TRBJ2-5; the match to TRBD2 covers 9 bases. From germline, CDR1 is KGHDR and CDR2 SFDVKD. The junction had 15 bases not matched to a gene; V was cut back by 6 bases and J by 2 bases. The CDR3 runs to 18 residues. CDR3 sequence: CATSNKRGVEGIQETQYF. The CDR3 region has the DNA TGTGCCACCAGTAATAAGCGGGGGGTTGAGGGGATACAAGAGACCCAGTACTTC.

The V and J genes are TRBV19 and TRBJ1-6; 8 bases agree with TRBD1. This CDR3 has 13 residues. V lost 9 bases and J lost 6; bases outside the gene matches: 4. Germline CDR1 and CDR2: LNHDA and SQIVND (reference sequence). The CDR3 loop is CASQGAFNSPLHF. In nucleotides, the CDR3 is TGTGCCAGCCAGGGGGCTTTTAATTCACCCCTCCACTTT.

V and J are TRBV15 and TRBJ1-5, with TRBD1 matching over 7 bases. Germline-derived CDR1 and CDR2 are LNHNV and YYDKDF (reference sequence). V lost 6 bases and J lost 5; bases outside the gene matches: 10. The CDR3 is 15 residues long. The DNA of the CDR3 is TGTGCCACCAGGAAGGACAGGCCCGGGGATCAGCCCCAGCATTTT. Encoded protein: CATRKDRPGDQPQHF.

A note on this clone: This sample includes further DNA sequences coding for the same CDR3. This chain uses TRBV3-1 (or the pseudogene TRBV3-2) with TRBJ1-6, with D perhaps TRBD1 (5 bases). This CDR3 is 14 amino acids long. The germline V gene has CDR1 LGHDT and CDR2 YNNKEL (reference sequence). Trimming took 1 base from V and 7 from J, leaving 8 bases between them. As DNA, the CDR3 is TGTGCCAGCAGCCAAGTACGGGGGAATTCACCCCTCCACTTT. Residues: CASSQVRGNSPLHF.

The rearrangement joins TRBV19 to TRBJ1-4; D gene ambiguous. The CDR3 is 14 residues long. Trimming left V 7 bases short and J 0 bases short, with 9 bases between. Germline CDR1 is LNHDA and CDR2 is SQIVND (reference sequence). CDR3 coding DNA: TGTGCCAGTACTCCACAAGCAACTAATGAAAAACTGTTTTTT. It translates to CASTPQATNEKLFF.

The chain is built from TRBV5-6 and TRBJ1-2; D remains unclear. CDR1 is SGHDT and CDR2 is YYEEEE in the germline V gene. Between the trimmed V and J ends, which lost 0 bases and 3 bases, there was a span of 12 bases. This CDR3 region has 15 residues. The CDR3 DNA follows: TGTGCCAGCAGCTTGGATCAAGTGCGGCACTATGGCTACACCTTC. Translation gives CASSLDQVRHYGYTF.

The J gene is TRBJ1-5, the V gene TRBV27; 8 bases are shared with TRBD1. The trim removed 10 bases at V and 0 bases at J, leaving 8 bases unmatched. CDR1 is MNHEY and CDR2 is SMNVEV in the germline V gene (reference sequence). The CDR3 runs 15 residues. DNA for the CDR3: TGTGCCAACGGACCGGGACAGGTTAGCAATCAGCCCCAGCATTTT. Amino acid sequence: CANGPGQVSNQPQHF.

The gene calls are TRBV5-1 and TRBJ1-1; D gene uncertain. The CDR3 is 14 residues long. Trimming pared 7 bases from V and 5 bases from J, leaving 18 bases between. Per germline, CDR1 SGHRS and CDR2 YFSETQ. The DNA for the CDR3 is TGCGCCAGCTCACTCGAACCGGGAACGACTGAAGCTTTCTTT. This gives the protein CASSLEPGTTEAFF.

The V gene is TRBV27, the J gene TRBJ1-2; TRBD1 agrees at 7 bases. Per germline, CDR1 MNHEY and CDR2 SMNVEV (reference sequence). J lost 5 bases, V lost 6 bases, and 6 bases had no gene match. The length of the CDR3 is 13 residues. CDR3 coding DNA: TGTGCCAGCAGGAGAGGGACAGTATATGGCTACACCTTC. Translating gives CASRRGTVYGYTF.

The chain is built from TRBV2 and TRBJ2-7; 7 bases are a match to TRBD1. The V and J ends lost 10 bases and 3 bases, in that order; junction bases with no gene match: 9. The CDR3 has 13 residues. Germline V gene data show CDR1 as SNHLY and CDR2 as FYNNEI. The CDR3 loop is CATQGELYYEQYF. As DNA, the CDR3 is TGTGCCACCCAGGGGGAGTTATACTACGAGCAGTACTTC.

This clone has just a few counts. V and J are TRBV30 and TRBJ1-6; 10 bases align to TRBD1. The CDR3 totals 17 residues. V lost 2 bases to trimming and J lost 10 bases; unmatched junction nucleotides: 14. Germline V gives CDR1 GTSNPN, CDR2 SVGIG (reference sequence). CDR3 amino acids: CAWSTPTSGTGVSPLHF. The CDR3 nucleotides are TGTGCCTGGAGTACTCCGACCTCCGGGACAGGGGTCTCACCCCTCCACTTT. The full variable domain, its missing parts supplied by reference TRBV30 and TRBJ1-6, is SQTIHQWPATLVQPVGSPLSLECTVEGTSNPNLYWYRQAAGRGLQLLFYSVGIGQISSEVPQNLSASRPQDRQFILSSKKLLLSDSGFYLCAWSTPTSGTGVSPLHFGNGTRLTVT.

This clone was seen more than once but under ten times. This rearrangement joins TRBV5-4 to TRBJ1-1, with 7 bases that match TRBD1. Germline loops: CDR1 SGHNT, CDR2 YYREEE (reference sequence). This CDR3 region has 12 residues. V was pared by 4 bases and J by 5 bases, with 2 bases of the junction left unmatched. CDR3 loop: CASSPRGTEAFF. CDR3 sequence (DNA): TGTGCCAGCAGCCCCAGGGGGACTGAAGCTTTCTTT.

The V call is TRBV2, the J call TRBJ1-2; the match to TRBD1 covers 9 bases. This CDR3 has 11 amino acids. The junction had 3 bases not matched to a gene; V was cut back by 8 bases and J by 8 bases. The germline V gene has CDR1 SNHLY and CDR2 FYNNEI. The CDR3 protein is CASWTGVGYTF. The CDR3 DNA reads as TGTGCCAGCTGGACAGGGGTCGGCTACACCTTC. Together with reference TRBV2 and TRBJ1-2, the CDR3 gives the full variable domain: EPEVTQTPSHQVTQMGQEVILRCVPISNHLYFYWYRQILGQKVEFLVSFYNNEISEKSEIFDDQFSVERPDGSNFTLKIRSTKLEDSAMYFCASWTGVGYTFGSGTRLTVV.

The chain carries TRBV30 and TRBJ2-5, with unresolved D. In germline, CDR1 is GTSNPN, CDR2 SVGIG (reference sequence). The CDR3 length is 12 residues. Trimming pared 0 bases from V and 4 bases from J, leaving 6 bases between. In DNA form, the CDR3 reads TGTGCCTGGAGTGTTTTTGCAGAGACCCAGTACTTC. Its translation: CAWSVFAETQYF.

This clone was seen more than once but under ten times. The gene calls are TRBV4-1 and TRBJ1-4; D ambiguous. Germline V gene lookup returns CDR1 MGHRA and CDR2 YSYEKL. The ends were cut back, 4 bases at V and 5 bases at J, with 8 bases in the middle. This CDR3 spans 13 amino acids. In DNA form, the CDR3 reads TGCGCCAGCAGCCCCTTTACAAATGAAAAACTGTTTTTT. Translation: CASSPFTNEKLFF.

The rearrangement links TRBV5-1 to TRBJ1-4; tentative D call: TRBD1 (5 bases). Germline V gives CDR1 SGHRS, CDR2 YFSETQ. This CDR3 has 13 amino acids. Between the trimmed V and J ends, which lost 0 bases and 8 bases, there was a span of 8 bases. The chain's CDR3 is CASSLDPGEKLFF. CDR3 DNA: TGCGCCAGCAGCTTGGATCCAGGGGAAAAACTGTTTTTT.

The rearrangement uses TRBV5-1 and TRBJ2-3; D might be TRBD1 (6 bases). The CDR3 totals 16 residues. From germline, CDR1 is SGHRS and CDR2 YFSETQ. Trimming shortened V by 0 bases and J by 0 bases, and 11 bases separated the two germline ends. CDR3 coding DNA: TGCGCCAGCAGCTTGGGGGGGCGCTTAAGCACAGATACGCAGTATTTT. It specifies CASSLGGRLSTDTQYF.

The CDR3: CAWDFGGNEQFF. In DNA form, the CDR3 reads TGTGCCTGGGATTTCGGGGGTAATGAGCAGTTCTTC. V usage is TRBV30 and J usage is TRBJ2-1; possibly TRBD2 for D (6 bases). This CDR3 region has 12 residues. Germline values: CDR1 GTSNPN, CDR2 SVGIG (reference sequence). V was cut by 5 bases and J by 7 bases, with 12 bases left in between.

V is TRBV6-5 and J is TRBJ1-2; no clear D. V lost 8 bases, J lost 4 bases, and 11 bases lay in between. CDR3 length equals 12 residues. The germline gives CDR1 MNHEY, CDR2 SVGAGI. The CDR3 sequence is CASGEQFYGYTF. For the CDR3, the DNA is TGTGCCAGCGGAGAACAGTTCTATGGCTACACCTTC.

The rearrangement joins TRBV12-3 or TRBV12-4 to TRBJ1-1; D might be TRBD1 (6 bases). The germline V and J ends were trimmed by 3 bases and 6 bases, with 11 bases remaining between them. The CDR3 consists of 13 residues. The chain's CDR3 is CASSFREGAEAFF. In DNA, the CDR3 is TGTGCCAGCAGTTTCCGAGAGGGGGCTGAAGCTTTCTTT.

The gene calls are TRBV7-2 and TRBJ2-5; possible D gene TRBD2, 7 bases. Looked up from germline, CDR1 is SGHTA and CDR2 is FQGNSA. CDR3 length equals 13 residues. The V gene lost 2 bases and the J gene lost 5 bases, with 9 bases spanning the gap. The CDR3 loop reads CASSLKGGETQYF. CDR3 sequence (DNA): TGTGCCAGCAGCTTAAAGGGGGGGGAGACCCAGTACTTC.

The CDR3 protein is CASSATPGGGETQYF. The CDR3 DNA reads as TGTGCCAGCAGCGCCACTCCGGGGGGTGGAGAGACCCAGTACTTC. The gene calls are TRBV9 and TRBJ2-5; 7 nucleotides agree with TRBD2. V was pared by 3 bases and J by 4 bases, with 9 bases of the junction left unmatched. The CDR3 is 15 amino acids. The germline V gene encodes CDR1 SGDLS and CDR2 YYNGEE.

This clone was seen just once. CDR3 sequence: CASSHPGTGVYEQYF. CDR3 bases: TGTGCCAGCAGCCACCCCGGGACAGGGGTCTACGAGCAGTACTTC. This chain connects TRBV3-1 (or the pseudogene TRBV3-2) to TRBJ2-7; TRBD1 matches 10 bases. The trim removed 3 bases at V and 3 bases at J, leaving 5 bases unmatched. CDR1 and CDR2 (germline): LGHDT, YNNKEL (reference sequence). CDR3 length equals 15 residues.